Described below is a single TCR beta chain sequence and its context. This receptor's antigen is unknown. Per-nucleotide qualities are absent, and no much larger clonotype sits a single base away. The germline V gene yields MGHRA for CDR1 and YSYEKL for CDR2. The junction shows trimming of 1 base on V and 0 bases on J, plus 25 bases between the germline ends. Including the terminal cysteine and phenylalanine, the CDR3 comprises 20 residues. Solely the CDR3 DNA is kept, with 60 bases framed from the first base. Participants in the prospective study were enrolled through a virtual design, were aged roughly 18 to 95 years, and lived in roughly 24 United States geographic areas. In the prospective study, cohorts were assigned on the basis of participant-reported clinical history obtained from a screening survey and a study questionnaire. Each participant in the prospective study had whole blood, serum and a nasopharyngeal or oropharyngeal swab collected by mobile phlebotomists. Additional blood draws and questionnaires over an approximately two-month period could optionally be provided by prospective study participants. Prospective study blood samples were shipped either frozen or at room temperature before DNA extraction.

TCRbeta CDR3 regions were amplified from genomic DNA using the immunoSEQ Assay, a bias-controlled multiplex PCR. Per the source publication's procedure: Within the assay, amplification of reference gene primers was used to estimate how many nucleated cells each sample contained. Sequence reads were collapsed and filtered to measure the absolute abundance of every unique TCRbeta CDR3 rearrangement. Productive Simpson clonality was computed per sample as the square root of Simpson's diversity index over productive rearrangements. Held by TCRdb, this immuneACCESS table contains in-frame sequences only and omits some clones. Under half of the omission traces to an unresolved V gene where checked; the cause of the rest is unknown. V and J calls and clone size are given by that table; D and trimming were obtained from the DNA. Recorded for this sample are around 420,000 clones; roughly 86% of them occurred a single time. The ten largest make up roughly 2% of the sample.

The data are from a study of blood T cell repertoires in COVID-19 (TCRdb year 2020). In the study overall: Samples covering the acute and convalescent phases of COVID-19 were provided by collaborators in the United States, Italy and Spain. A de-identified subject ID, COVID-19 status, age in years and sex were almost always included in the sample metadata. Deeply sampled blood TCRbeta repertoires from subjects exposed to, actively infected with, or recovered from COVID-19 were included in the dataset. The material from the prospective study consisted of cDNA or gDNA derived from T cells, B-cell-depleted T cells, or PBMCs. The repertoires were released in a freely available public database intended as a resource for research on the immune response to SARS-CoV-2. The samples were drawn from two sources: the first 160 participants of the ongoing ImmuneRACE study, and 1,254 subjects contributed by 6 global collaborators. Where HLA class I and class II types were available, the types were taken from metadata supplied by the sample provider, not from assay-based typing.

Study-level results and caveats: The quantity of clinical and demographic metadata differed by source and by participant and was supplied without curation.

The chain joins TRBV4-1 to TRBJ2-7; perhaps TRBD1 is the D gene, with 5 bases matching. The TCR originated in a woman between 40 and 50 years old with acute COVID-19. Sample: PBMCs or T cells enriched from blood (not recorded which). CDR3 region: CASSQVFPGPELVGSYEQYF. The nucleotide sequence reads TGCGCCAGCAGCCAAGTTTTCCCAGGGCCGGAGCTGGTAGGCTCCTACGAGCAGTACTTC.